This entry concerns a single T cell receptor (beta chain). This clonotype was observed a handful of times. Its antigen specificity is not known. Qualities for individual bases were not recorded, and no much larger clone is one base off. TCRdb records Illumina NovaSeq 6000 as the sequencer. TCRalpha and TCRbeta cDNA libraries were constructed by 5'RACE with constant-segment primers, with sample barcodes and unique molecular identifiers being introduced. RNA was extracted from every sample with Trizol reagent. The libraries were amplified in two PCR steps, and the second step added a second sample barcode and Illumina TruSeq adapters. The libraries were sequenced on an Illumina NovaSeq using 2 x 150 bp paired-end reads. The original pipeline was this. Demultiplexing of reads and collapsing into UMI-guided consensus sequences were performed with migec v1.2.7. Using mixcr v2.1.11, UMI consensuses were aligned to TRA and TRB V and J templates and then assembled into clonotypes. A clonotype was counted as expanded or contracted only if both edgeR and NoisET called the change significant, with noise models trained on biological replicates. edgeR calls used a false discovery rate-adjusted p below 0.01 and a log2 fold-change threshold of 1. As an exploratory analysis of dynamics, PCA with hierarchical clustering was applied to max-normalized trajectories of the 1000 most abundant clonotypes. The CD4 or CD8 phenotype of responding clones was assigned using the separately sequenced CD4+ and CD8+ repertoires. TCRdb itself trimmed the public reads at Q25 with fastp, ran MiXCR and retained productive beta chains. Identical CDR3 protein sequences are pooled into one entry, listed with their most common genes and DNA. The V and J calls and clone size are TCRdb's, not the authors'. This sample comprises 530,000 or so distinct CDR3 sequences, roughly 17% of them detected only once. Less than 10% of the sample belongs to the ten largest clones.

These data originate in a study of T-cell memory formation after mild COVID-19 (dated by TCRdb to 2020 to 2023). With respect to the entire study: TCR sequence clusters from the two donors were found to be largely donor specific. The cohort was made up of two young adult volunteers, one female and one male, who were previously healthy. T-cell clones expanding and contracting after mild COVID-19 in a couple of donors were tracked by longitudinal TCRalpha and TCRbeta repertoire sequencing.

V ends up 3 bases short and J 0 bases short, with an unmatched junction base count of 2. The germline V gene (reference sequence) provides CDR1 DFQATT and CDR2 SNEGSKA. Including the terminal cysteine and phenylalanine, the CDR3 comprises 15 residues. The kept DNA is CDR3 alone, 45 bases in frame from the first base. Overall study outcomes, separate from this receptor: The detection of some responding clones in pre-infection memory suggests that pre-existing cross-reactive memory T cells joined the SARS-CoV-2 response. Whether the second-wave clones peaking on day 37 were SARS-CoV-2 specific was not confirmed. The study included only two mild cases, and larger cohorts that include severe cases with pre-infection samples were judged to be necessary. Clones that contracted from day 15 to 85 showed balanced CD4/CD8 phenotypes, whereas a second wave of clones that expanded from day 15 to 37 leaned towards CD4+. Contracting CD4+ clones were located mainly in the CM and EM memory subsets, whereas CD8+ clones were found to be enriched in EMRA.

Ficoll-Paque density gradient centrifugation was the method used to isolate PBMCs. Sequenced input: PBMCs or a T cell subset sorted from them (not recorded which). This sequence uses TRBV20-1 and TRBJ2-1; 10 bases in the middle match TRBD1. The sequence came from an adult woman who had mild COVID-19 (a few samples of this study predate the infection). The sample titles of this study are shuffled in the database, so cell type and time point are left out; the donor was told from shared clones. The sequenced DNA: TGCAGTGCTAGGGACAGGGGGAGCTCCTACAATGAGCAGTTCTTC. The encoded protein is CSARDRGSSYNEQFF.